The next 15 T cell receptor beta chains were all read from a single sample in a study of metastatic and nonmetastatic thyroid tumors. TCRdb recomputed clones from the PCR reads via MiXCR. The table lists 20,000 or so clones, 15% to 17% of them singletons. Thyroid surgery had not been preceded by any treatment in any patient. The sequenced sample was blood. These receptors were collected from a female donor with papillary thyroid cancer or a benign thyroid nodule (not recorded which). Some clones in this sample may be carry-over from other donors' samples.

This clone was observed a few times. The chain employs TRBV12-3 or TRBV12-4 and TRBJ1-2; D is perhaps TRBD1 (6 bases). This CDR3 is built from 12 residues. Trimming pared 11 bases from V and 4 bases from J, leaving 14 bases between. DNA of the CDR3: TGTGCCGTCAGGGGTGGCCTCTATGGCTACACCTTC. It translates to CAVRGGLYGYTF.

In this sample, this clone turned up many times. Here the CDR3 reads CASSLVAGDGYNEQFF. As DNA, the CDR3 is TGTGCCAGCAGCTTAGTAGCGGGAGACGGGTACAATGAGCAGTTCTTC. V usage is TRBV11-3 and J usage is TRBJ2-1; TRBD2 aligns across 9 bases. Germline V gene lookup returns CDR1 SGHNT and CDR2 YENEEA. The CDR3 spans 16 residues. V trimming: 1 base; J trimming: 4 bases; junction bases outside the gene matches: 5.

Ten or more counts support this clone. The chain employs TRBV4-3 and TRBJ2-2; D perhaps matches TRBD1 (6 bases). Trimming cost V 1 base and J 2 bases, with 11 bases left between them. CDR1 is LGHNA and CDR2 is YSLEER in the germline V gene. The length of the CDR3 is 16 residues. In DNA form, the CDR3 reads TGCGCCAGCAGCCAAGGAACAGGGACCAACACCGGGGAGCTGTTTTTT. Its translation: CASSQGTGTNTGELFF.

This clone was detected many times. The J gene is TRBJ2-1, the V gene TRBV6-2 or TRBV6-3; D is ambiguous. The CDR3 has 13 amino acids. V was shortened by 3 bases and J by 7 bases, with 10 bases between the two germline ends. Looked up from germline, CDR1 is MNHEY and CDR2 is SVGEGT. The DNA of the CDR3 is TGTGCCAGCAGTTATACCGAGAGAAATGAGCAGTTCTTC. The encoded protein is CASSYTERNEQFF.

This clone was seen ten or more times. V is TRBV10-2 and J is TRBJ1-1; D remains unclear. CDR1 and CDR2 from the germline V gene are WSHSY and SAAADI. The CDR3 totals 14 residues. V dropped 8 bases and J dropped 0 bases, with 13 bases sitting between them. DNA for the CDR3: TGCGCCAGCCTTTCCGGAACAGTGAACACTGAAGCTTTCTTT. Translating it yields CASLSGTVNTEAFF.

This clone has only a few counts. The chain's CDR3 is CASTSGDEQYF. The CDR3 DNA reads as TGTGCCAGCACCAGCGGGGACGAGCAGTACTTC. V usage is TRBV2 and J usage is TRBJ2-7; 7 bases map to TRBD2. CDR3 size: 11 residues. V shed 7 bases, J shed 5 bases, and the junction held 2 bases outside the gene matches. Germline assignment: CDR1 SNHLY and CDR2 FYNNEI.

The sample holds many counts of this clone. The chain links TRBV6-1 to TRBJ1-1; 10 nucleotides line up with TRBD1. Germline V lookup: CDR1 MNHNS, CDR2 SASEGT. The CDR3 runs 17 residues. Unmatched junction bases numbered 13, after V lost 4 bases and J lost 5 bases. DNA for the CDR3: TGTGCCAGCAGTGCCCTGTTCGGGACAGGGGTTGGAACTGAAGCTTTCTTT. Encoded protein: CASSALFGTGVGTEAFF.

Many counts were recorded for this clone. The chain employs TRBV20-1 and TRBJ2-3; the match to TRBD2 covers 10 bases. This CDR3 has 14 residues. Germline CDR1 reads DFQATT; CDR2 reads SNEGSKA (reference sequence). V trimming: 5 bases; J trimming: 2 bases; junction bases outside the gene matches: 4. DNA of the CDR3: TGCAGTGCTCGCGGACTAGCGGACACAGATACGCAGTATTTT. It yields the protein CSARGLADTDTQYF.

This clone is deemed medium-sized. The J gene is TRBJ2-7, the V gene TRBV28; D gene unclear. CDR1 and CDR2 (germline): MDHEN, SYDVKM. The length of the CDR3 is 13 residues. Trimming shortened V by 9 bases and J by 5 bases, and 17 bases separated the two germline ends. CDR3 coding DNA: TGTGCCAGTTCTTGGGTAGCAGCTGACGAGCAGTACTTC. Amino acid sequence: CASSWVAADEQYF.

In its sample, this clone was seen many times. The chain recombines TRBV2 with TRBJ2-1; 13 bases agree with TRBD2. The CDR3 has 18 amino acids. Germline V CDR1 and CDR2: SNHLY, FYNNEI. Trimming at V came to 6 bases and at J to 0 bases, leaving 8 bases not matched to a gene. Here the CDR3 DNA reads TGTGCCAGCAGCGGACTAGCGGGGGCCGGGAGCTCCTACAATGAGCAGTTCTTC. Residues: CASSGLAGAGSSYNEQFF.

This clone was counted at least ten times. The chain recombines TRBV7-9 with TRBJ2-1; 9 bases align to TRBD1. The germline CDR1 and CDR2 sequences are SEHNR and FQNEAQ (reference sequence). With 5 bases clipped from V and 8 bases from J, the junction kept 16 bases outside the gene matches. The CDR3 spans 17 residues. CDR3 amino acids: CASSPRAGQGLIDEQFF. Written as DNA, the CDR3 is TGTGCCAGCAGCCCGAGGGCGGGACAGGGCCTTATAGATGAGCAGTTCTTC.

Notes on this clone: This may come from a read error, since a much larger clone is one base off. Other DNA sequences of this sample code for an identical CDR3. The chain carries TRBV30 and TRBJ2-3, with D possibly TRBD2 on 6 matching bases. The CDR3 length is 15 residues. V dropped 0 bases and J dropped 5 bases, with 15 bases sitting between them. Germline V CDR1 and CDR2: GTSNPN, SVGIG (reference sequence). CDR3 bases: TGTGCCTGGAGTGTATCCGGGGGTAGAGGAGATACGCAGTATTTT. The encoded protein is CAWSVSGGRGDTQYF.

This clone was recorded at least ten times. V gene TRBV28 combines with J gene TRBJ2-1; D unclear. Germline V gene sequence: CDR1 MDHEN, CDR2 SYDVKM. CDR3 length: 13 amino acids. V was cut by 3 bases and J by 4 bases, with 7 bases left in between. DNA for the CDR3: TGTGCCAGCAGTTTGTCACGGTACAATGAGCAGTTCTTC. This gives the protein CASSLSRYNEQFF. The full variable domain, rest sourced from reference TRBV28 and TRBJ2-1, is DVKVTQSSRYLVKRTGEKVFLECVQDMDHENMFWYRQDPGLGLRLIYFSYDVKMKEKGDIPEGYSVSREKKERFSLILESASTNQTSMYLCASSLSRYNEQFFGPGTRLTVL.

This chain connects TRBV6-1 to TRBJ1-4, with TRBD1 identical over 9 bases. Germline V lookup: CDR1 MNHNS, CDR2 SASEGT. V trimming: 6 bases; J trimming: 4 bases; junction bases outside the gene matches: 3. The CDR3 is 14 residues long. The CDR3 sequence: CASSRGQGNEKLFF. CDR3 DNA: TGTGCCAGCAGCCGGGGACAGGGTAATGAAAAACTGTTTTTT.

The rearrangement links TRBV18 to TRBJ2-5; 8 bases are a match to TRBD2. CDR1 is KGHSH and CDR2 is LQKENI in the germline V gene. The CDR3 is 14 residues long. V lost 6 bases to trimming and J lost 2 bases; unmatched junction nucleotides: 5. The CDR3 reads CASSPGRVQETQYF. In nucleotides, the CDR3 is TGTGCCAGCTCTCCCGGGAGGGTTCAAGAGACCCAGTACTTC.